The 23 T cell receptor beta chains below come from one sample, sequenced in a study of blood T cells in healthy people across ages. For the second PCR, which ran for about 6 to 12 cycles, a sample-barcoded 5' primer and a J-beta primer mix were used. Each CDR3 protein gets one entry after TCRdb re-called the 5' RACE reads with MiXCR. The sample holds some 900,000 distinct CDR3 sequences; roughly 50% are singletons and the top ten take roughly 13%. The sequencing sample was made of blood. The receptors come from a man aged 25 to 45 in good health.

V usage is TRBV3-1 and J usage is TRBJ1-2; TRBD1 matches at 7 bases. The CDR3 is 12 amino acids. After removal of 4 bases from V and 8 bases from J, the junction contained 4 bases not matched to a gene. CDR1 is LGHDT, CDR2 YNNKEL, per germline (reference sequence). The CDR3 sequence is CASSPTGTGYTF. Here the CDR3 DNA reads TGTGCCAGCAGCCCGACAGGGACCGGCTACACCTTC. Drawing the rest from reference TRBV3-1 and TRBJ1-2, the complete variable domain is DTAVSQTPKYLVTQMGNDKSIKCEQNLGHDTMYWYKQDSKKFLKIMFSYNNKELIINETVPNRFSPKSPDKAHLNLHINSLELGDSAVYFCASSPTGTGYTFGSGTRLTVV.

In this sample, this clonotype turned up a few times. The chain links TRBV5-1 to TRBJ2-7; 7 positions match TRBD1. CDR1 is SGHRS and CDR2 is YFSETQ in the germline V gene. CDR3 size: 14 residues. V dropped 2 bases and J dropped 2; count of bases not matched to a gene: 4. The CDR3 DNA sequence: TGCGCCAGCAGCTTAGAGGGGGCAGCCTACGAGCAGTACTTC. It encodes CASSLEGAAYEQYF.

This clonotype was seen a few times. The chain couples TRBV20-1 to TRBJ2-4, with a weak D call TRBD2 (6 bases). The J call is in doubt because the DNA end fits TRBJ2-7 better. This CDR3 region has 14 residues. Germline CDR1 DFQATT, CDR2 SNEGSKA (reference sequence). CDR3 sequence reads: CSCSVGLAPYEQYF. The CDR3 DNA is TGCAGTTGCTCCGTCGGGCTAGCGCCCTACGAGCAGTACTTC.

The genes are TRBV20-1 and TRBJ1-5; D not certain. V lost 0 bases, J lost 3 bases, and 15 bases lay in between. The CDR3 runs to 16 residues. Germline V gene lookup returns CDR1 DFQATT and CDR2 SNEGSKA (reference sequence). As DNA, the CDR3 is TGCAGTGCTAGAGATTCAGTGAGTGGTCACAATCAGCCCCAGCATTTT. Its protein is CSARDSVSGHNQPQHF.

The chain joins TRBV28 to TRBJ2-3; 8 bases agree with TRBD1. V shed 6 bases and J 2 bases; nucleotides not matched to a gene: 4. Germline CDR1 is MDHEN and CDR2 is SYDVKM. The length of the CDR3 is 14 residues. CDR3 DNA sequence: TGTGCCAGCAGCCAGGGGGCCCTCACAGATACGCAGTATTTT. This gives the protein CASSQGALTDTQYF.

V gene TRBV28 combines with J gene TRBJ2-5; D is unresolved. The germline gives CDR1 MDHEN, CDR2 SYDVKM. V lost 7 bases, J lost 11 bases, and 20 bases lay in between. The CDR3 runs to 13 residues. CDR3 sequence: CASTVTNTNEQYF. The DNA of the CDR3 is TGTGCCAGCACCGTGACAAATACCAATGAGCAGTACTTC.

V is TRBV20-1 and J is TRBJ2-1; perhaps TRBD1 as D (5 bases). The CDR3 has 13 amino acids. Germline V gene sequence: CDR1 DFQATT, CDR2 SNEGSKA (reference sequence). The V end was cut by 3 bases, the J end by 7 bases, with 13 bases between. Written as DNA, the CDR3 is TGCAGTGCTAGCTGGGGCCTTGTGAATGAGCAGTTCTTC. The encoded protein is CSASWGLVNEQFF.

The chain recombines TRBV3-1 with TRBJ2-3; 7 bases are a match to TRBD1. The trim removed 5 bases at V and 1 base at J, leaving 6 bases unmatched. The CDR3 has 15 residues. Germline values: CDR1 LGHDT, CDR2 YNNKEL (reference sequence). The CDR3 nucleotides read TGTGCCAGCAGCATACAGGGGTCTCGCACAGATACGCAGTATTTT. This codes for CASSIQGSRTDTQYF.

V gene TRBV9 combines with J gene TRBJ2-7; D gene ambiguous. This CDR3 has 14 amino acids. From germline, CDR1 is SGDLS and CDR2 YYNGEE. The germline V and J ends were trimmed by 0 bases and 2 bases, with 9 bases remaining between them. This CDR3 is CASSVDNWAYEQYF. The CDR3 DNA reads TGTGCCAGCAGCGTAGACAATTGGGCCTACGAGCAGTACTTC.

CDR3 DNA sequence: TGTGCCAGCAGTGAGTCGTTCGGGGGGGCTCGTCCGTACTTC. It yields the protein CASSESFGGARPYF. The chain recombines TRBV25-1 with TRBJ2-7, with 8 bases lining up with TRBD2. This CDR3 has 14 residues. Germline V gene data show CDR1 as MGHDK and CDR2 as SYGVNS. Trimming at V came to 3 bases and at J to 12 bases, leaving 13 bases not matched to a gene.

The chain is built from TRBV7-2 and TRBJ2-3; D is perhaps TRBD1 (5 bases). This CDR3 has 16 amino acids. The V end lost 4 bases, the J end lost 2 bases, and 16 bases lay between the germline ends. From germline, CDR1 is SGHTA and CDR2 FQGNSA. Here the CDR3 reads CASSSHRQLYTDTQYF. The CDR3 DNA sequence: TGTGCCAGCAGCTCGCATAGACAGCTGTACACAGATACGCAGTATTTT.

With respect to this clonotype: A single base separates this from a much larger clone, so it may be a read error. CDR3 sequence: CASTPGGSSDNEQFF. For the CDR3, the DNA is TGTGCCAGCACACCGGGGGGTTCGTCCGACAATGAGCAGTTCTTC. The rearrangement uses TRBV9 and TRBJ2-1, with TRBD2 matching over 7 bases. CDR3 length: 15 residues. Germline CDR1 is SGDLS and CDR2 is YYNGEE. J lost 5 bases, V lost 6 bases, and 11 bases had no gene match.

This clonotype has only a few counts. V usage is TRBV29-1 and J usage is TRBJ2-7; TRBD1 agrees at 11 bases. Germline assignment: CDR1 SQVTM and CDR2 ANQGSEA. With V trimmed by 6 bases and J by 5 bases, 6 bases remained unmatched. This CDR3 has 13 residues. The CDR3 DNA is TGCAGCGTACCGGGACAGGGGGTTGACGAGCAGTACTTC. It codes for CSVPGQGVDEQYF.

This clonotype has only a few counts. J is TRBJ1-2 and V is TRBV9, with a weak D call TRBD1 (6 bases). There are 17 residues in the CDR3. Between the trimmed V and J ends, which lost 2 bases and 6 bases, there was a span of 23 bases. Germline loops: CDR1 SGDLS, CDR2 YYNGEE. The CDR3: CASSVFSGTPSADGYTF. The CDR3 region has the DNA TGTGCCAGCAGCGTCTTCTCCGGGACACCCTCGGCGGATGGCTACACCTTC.

This clonotype was picked up many times. The CDR3 DNA follows: TGTGCCATCGCCTCTCGCAAGGGACAGATACAAGAGACCCAGTACTTC. This gives the protein CAIASRKGQIQETQYF. The chain uses TRBV10-3 and TRBJ2-5; 7 bases fit TRBD1. Germline lookup yields CDR1 ENHRY and CDR2 SYGVKD. Trimming took 8 bases from V and 2 from J; bases not matched to a gene: 14. The CDR3 consists of 16 residues.

The chain combines TRBV7-9 with TRBJ2-3; D might be TRBD1 or TRBD2, each matching 5 bases. Trimming took 5 bases from V and 7 from J, leaving 16 bases between them. CDR3 length: 14 residues. Per germline, CDR1 SEHNR and CDR2 FQNEAQ (reference sequence). The CDR3 region is CASSPPGRKNTQYF. The DNA of the CDR3 is TGTGCCAGCAGCCCACCGGGACGAAAGAATACGCAGTATTTT.

This clonotype was seen more than once but under ten times. This chain joins TRBV3-1 and TRBJ2-2; 7 bases align to TRBD2. The V and J ends lost 3 bases and 7 bases, in that order; junction bases with no gene match: 8. This CDR3 region has 15 residues. The germline gives CDR1 LGHDT, CDR2 YNNKEL (reference sequence). The CDR3 loop is CASSHAGRGNGELFF. CDR3 sequence (DNA): TGTGCCAGCAGCCACGCAGGGCGGGGGAACGGGGAGCTGTTTTTT.

The chain combines TRBV30 with TRBJ2-5, with 7 bases that match TRBD1. Germline lookup yields CDR1 GTSNPN and CDR2 SVGIG (reference sequence). Germline trimming cut 1 base from V and 2 bases from J; bases unmatched to any gene: 4. The CDR3 covers 14 residues. As DNA, the CDR3 is TGTGCCTGGAGTGCGGGACAGTATCAAGAGACCCAGTACTTC. Encoded protein: CAWSAGQYQETQYF. The complete variable domain, with remaining parts taken from reference TRBV30 and TRBJ2-5, reads SQTIHQWPATLVQPVGSPLSLECTVEGTSNPNLYWYRQAAGRGLQLLFYSVGIGQISSEVPQNLSASRPQDRQFILSSKKLLLSDSGFYLCAWSAGQYQETQYFGPGTRLLVL.

The CDR3 DNA reads as TGCGCCAGCAGCTTGGGCGGGACGGCGGGCAGCTATGGCTACACCTTC. Amino acids: CASSLGGTAGSYGYTF. The gene calls are TRBV5-1 and TRBJ1-2; possibly TRBD1 for D (5 bases). In germline, CDR1 is SGHRS, CDR2 YFSETQ. This CDR3 is 16 amino acids long. V was trimmed by 0 bases and J by 4 bases, leaving 16 bases between them.

The chain links TRBV10-3 to TRBJ2-4; TRBD2 is a possible D gene (6 bases). The J call may be in error: the DNA end matches TRBJ2-7 better. This CDR3 has 12 amino acids. CDR1 ENHRY and CDR2 SYGVKD come from the germline V gene. The CDR3 DNA is TGTGCCATCAGTGCCGGGGGCTACGAGCAGTACTTC. Translated, it gives CAISAGGYEQYF.

This clonotype was recorded a few times. The rearrangement uses TRBV7-9 and TRBJ2-5, with D maybe TRBD1 (6 bases). V was shortened by 2 bases and J by 0 bases, with 19 bases between the two germline ends. Per the germline V gene, CDR1 is SEHNR and CDR2 is FQNEAQ (reference sequence). The CDR3 has 18 residues. For the CDR3, the DNA is TGTGCCAGCAGCTTACCCCTGCAGGGGATCCCGTACCAAGAGACCCAGTACTTC. Its translation is CASSLPLQGIPYQETQYF. Full variable domain (missing parts from reference TRBV7-9 and TRBJ2-5): DTGVSQNPRHKITKRGQNVTFRCDPISEHNRLYWYRQTLGQGPEFLTYFQNEAQLEKSRLLSDRFSAERPKGSFSTLEIQRTEQGDSAMYLCASSLPLQGIPYQETQYFGPGTRLLVL.

This chain connects TRBV6-5 to TRBJ2-3, with 7 nucleotides matching TRBD2. V was clipped by 0 bases and J by 5 bases; unmatched bases: 8. Germline V gives CDR1 MNHEY, CDR2 SVGAGI. This CDR3 has 16 residues. The CDR3 coding sequence is TGTGCCAGCAGTTACTCGGGCGGGGGTGGGGGAGATACGCAGTATTTT. Its protein product is CASSYSGGGGGDTQYF.

J is TRBJ2-5 and V is TRBV4-3, with TRBD1 as a possible D gene (7 bases). TRBJ2-4 matches the DNA end more closely, so the J call is doubtful. Germline V gene data show CDR1 as LGHNA and CDR2 as YSLEER. The CDR3 contains 17 residues. The CDR3 is CASSRTGGGAKEVIQYF. In DNA form, the CDR3 reads TGCGCCAGCAGCCGAACTGGAGGGGGCGCGAAGGAAGTCATTCAGTACTTC.